Detailed here is one TCR beta chain. The read finishes 3 residues shy of the CDR3 end, and the germline J gene is used to complete it. V lost 1 base and J lost 9; bases outside the gene matches: 12. CDR3 size: 16 residues. Per the germline V gene, CDR1 is MGHRA and CDR2 is YSYEKL. This entry is derived from a study of T cells in women clearing cervical HPV infection. Study summary: Case blood drawn at lesion detection; control blood after infection cleared.

Method: immunoSEQ multiplex PCR; TCRdb's copy keeps in-frame clones and lacks some. Its table lists around 48,000 clones. This receptor was obtained from a woman between 18 and 70 years old with a cervical HPV16 infection that either progressed to CIN3+ or cleared (not recorded which). Sample: blood buffy coat. The chain combines TRBV4-1 with TRBJ2-1; TRBD2 agrees at 7 bases. This chain's CDR3 is CASSQVSRSGLSEQFF. Incomplete CDR3 DNA: TGCGCCAGCAGCCAAGTGTCCCGTAGCGGGCTCAGTGAG.